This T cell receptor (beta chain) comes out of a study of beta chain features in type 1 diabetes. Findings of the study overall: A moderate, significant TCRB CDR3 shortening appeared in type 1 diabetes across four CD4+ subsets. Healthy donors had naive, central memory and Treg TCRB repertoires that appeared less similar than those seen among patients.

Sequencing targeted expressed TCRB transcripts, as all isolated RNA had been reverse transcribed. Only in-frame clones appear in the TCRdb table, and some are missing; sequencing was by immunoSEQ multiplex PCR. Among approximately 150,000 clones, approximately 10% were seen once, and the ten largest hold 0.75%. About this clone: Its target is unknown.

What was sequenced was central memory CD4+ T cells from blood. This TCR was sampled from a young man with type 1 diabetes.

For the CDR3, the DNA is TGTGCCAGCAGCTTAGGCGCGGGGGGGCTAAATACGCAGTATTTT. Amino acid sequence: CASSLGAGGLNTQYF. The chain employs TRBV11-1 and TRBJ2-3; 9 nucleotides align to TRBD2. Germline values: CDR1 SGHAT, CDR2 FQDESV (reference sequence). Trimming at V came to 1 base and at J to 7 bases, leaving 6 bases not matched to a gene. The CDR3 extends over 15 amino acids.